Given below is one TCR beta chain in context. The target antigen is unknown. The data belong to a study of shared clonotypes between healthy human individuals. Original processing notes: Sequence data from immunoSEQ were junction-only and lacked quality scores; consequently, filtering differed. Profiling relied on immunoSEQ multiplex PCR, and the TCRdb table lists in-frame clones only, not all of them. The V and J calls and clone size come from that table; D and trimming were worked out from the DNA. The sample includes more than 2 million clones, over 85% seen only once; the top ten take more than 0.95%. Study outcomes and limitations: Between several donors, naive CD4 clonotypes were shared at a level of about 5%. Few donors limited the genetic and exposure-history diversity represented.

Terminally differentiated effector memory CD45RA+ cells were excluded by CCR7 positive selection of CD45RO-negative cells. CDR1 and CDR2 from the germline V gene are SEHNR and FQNEAQ (reference sequence). V gave up 6 bases and J gave up 4 bases, with 11 bases separating them. This CDR3 is 13 amino acids long. The J gene is TRBJ2-3, the V gene TRBV7-9; TRBD2 is a possible D gene (5 bases). The clonotype comes from a man between 18 and 35 years old in good health. Sequencing was done on a sample of naive CD8+ T cells sorted from blood. This chain's CDR3 is CASRPSGSDTQYF. CDR3 nucleotide sequence: TGTGCCAGCAGACCCTCGGGATCAGATACGCAGTATTTT.